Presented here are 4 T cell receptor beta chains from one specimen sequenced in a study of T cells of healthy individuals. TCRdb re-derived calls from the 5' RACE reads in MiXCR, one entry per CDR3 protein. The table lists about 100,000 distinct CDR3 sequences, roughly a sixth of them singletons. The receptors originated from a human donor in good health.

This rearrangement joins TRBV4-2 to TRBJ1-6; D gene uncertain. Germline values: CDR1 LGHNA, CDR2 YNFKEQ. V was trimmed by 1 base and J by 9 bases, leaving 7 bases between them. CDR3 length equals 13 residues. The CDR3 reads CASSQVGRSPLHF. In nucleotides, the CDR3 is TGTGCCAGCAGCCAAGTAGGCCGTTCACCCCTCCACTTT.

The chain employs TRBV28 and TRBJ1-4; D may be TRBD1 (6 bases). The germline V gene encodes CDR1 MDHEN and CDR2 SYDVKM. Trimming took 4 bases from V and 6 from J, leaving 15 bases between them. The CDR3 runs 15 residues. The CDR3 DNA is TGTGCCAGCAGTTCCCCCGGCAGGGGTGATGAAAAACTGTTTTTT. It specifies CASSSPGRGDEKLFF.

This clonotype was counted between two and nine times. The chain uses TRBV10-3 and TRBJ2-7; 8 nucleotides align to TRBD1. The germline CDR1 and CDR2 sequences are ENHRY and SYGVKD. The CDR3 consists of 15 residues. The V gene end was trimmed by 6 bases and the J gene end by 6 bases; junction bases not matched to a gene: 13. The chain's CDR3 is CAIRNTGQGKGEQYF. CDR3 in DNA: TGTGCCATCAGGAATACAGGACAGGGAAAGGGCGAGCAGTACTTC.

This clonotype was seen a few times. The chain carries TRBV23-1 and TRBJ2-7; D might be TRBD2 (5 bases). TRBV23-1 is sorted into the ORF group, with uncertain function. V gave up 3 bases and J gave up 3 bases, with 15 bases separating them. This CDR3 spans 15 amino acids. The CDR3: CASSHPRGPIYEQYF. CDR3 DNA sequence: TGCGCCAGCAGTCACCCAAGAGGGCCGATCTACGAGCAGTACTTC.